This paragraph covers one T cell receptor beta chain sequence. The data originate from a study of blood T cell repertoires in COVID-19. Authors' methods: It was from reference gene primer amplification that nucleated cell counts were estimated. Measured with immunoSEQ multiplex PCR; TCRdb has only the in-frame clones, and not every one. V, J and clone size reflect that table, while D and trimming were determined from the DNA. The sample includes about 350,000 clones, roughly 86% seen only once; the top ten take approximately 1%. Assignment of participants to cohorts was predicated upon participant-reported clinical history. Sequences were obtained from PBMCs or T cells enriched from blood (not recorded which). The clonotype was recovered from a woman aged 25 to 45 who had been exposed to COVID-19.

CDR3 coding DNA: TGTGCCAGCAAGGGGAGGGCCCCCGATGAGCAGTTCTTC. Translation gives CASKGRAPDEQFF. The rearrangement joins TRBV5-4 to TRBJ2-1, with 7 bases matching TRBD2. There are 13 residues in the CDR3. CDR1 and CDR2 from the germline V gene are SGHNT and YYREEE (reference sequence). Germline trimming cut 6 bases from V and 8 bases from J; bases unmatched to any gene: 8.